These 14 T cell receptor beta chains were all obtained from the same sample, sequenced in a study of tumor-infiltrating lymphocytes in primary liver carcinoma. It was unsorted whole blood that yielded blood RNA, and germline DNA was also extracted. Synthesis of TCR beta cDNA was carried out from around 540 ng total RNA with a constant-region primer. Slightly modified ARM-PCR with three nested multiplex PCR rounds yielded TCR beta libraries. Rounds one and two of PCR, each of roughly 10 cycles, were primed with TRBV1-TRBV30 forward primers and a C-beta reverse primer. One entry per CDR3 protein, called by TCRdb with MiXCR from the multiplex PCR reads. This table holds about 320,000 distinct CDR3 sequences, more than 55% found once. Sequencing was performed on peripheral blood. All receptors derive from a man between 40 and 49 years old with primary liver carcinoma and hepatitis B virus infection.

Regarding this clonotype: A single base separates this from a much larger clone, so it may be a read error. This sequence joins TRBV6-2 or TRBV6-3 and TRBJ1-2; 8 nucleotides match TRBD1. Germline V gene data show CDR1 as MNHEY and CDR2 as SVGEGT. The CDR3 runs 16 residues. The CDR3 region is CASSYSSGGVGYGYAF. In nucleotides, the CDR3 is TGTGCCAGCAGTTACTCGTCAGGGGGCGTCGGCTATGGCTACGCCTTC.

On this clonotype itself: A junction boundary mismatches the germline segment, possibly from a read error. V usage is TRBV11-2 and J usage is TRBJ2-1, with 8 bases fitting TRBD1. The CDR3 sequence is 15 residues long. The V gene's germline CDR1 is SGHAT and CDR2 FQNNGV. The DNA of the CDR3 is TGCGCCAGCAGCTTAGCGTGGGGACAGGTAAATGAGCAGTTCTTC. Protein sequence: CASSLAWGQVNEQFF.

To note about this clonotype: Sequence at one end of the junction differs from germline and may be a read error. V gene TRBV4-2 combines with J gene TRBJ2-5; either TRBD1 or TRBD2 may fit D (5 bases each). Germline-derived CDR1 and CDR2 are LGHNA and YNFKEQ. This CDR3 spans 14 amino acids. Written as DNA, the CDR3 is TGTGCCAGCGGCCAAGTGGGGACGCAAGAGACCCAGTACTTC. This gives the protein CASGQVGTQETQYF.

This clonotype showed up just a few times. J is TRBJ2-1 and V is TRBV10-3, with TRBD1 identical over 7 bases. This CDR3 region has 16 residues. J lost 4 bases, V lost 4 bases, and 10 bases had no gene match. Germline CDR1 reads ENHRY; CDR2 reads SYGVKD. As DNA, the CDR3 is TGTGCCATCAGTGGGATAGGGGACAGCCTATACAATGAGCAGTTCTTC. This sequence encodes CAISGIGDSLYNEQFF.

This clonotype showed up just a few times. The rearrangement joins TRBV6-5 to TRBJ2-5; 7 nucleotides agree with TRBD2. The V gene end was trimmed by 5 bases and the J gene end by 4 bases; junction bases not matched to a gene: 13. The germline V gene has CDR1 MNHEY and CDR2 SVGAGI. The CDR3 is 16 amino acids. CDR3 loop: CASSRGPAGKGETQYF. In DNA, the CDR3 is TGTGCCAGCAGTAGGGGACCAGCGGGAAAGGGAGAGACCCAGTACTTC.

As regards this clonotype: A much larger clone is a single base away; this may be a read error. This chain uses TRBV6-1 with TRBJ1-1, with 7 bases aligning to TRBD1. CDR1 is MNHNS and CDR2 is SASEGT in the germline V gene. The CDR3 covers 14 residues. The CDR3 is CASSPLTGRAEASF. The DNA for the CDR3 is TGTGCCAGCAGCCCCCTGACAGGGAGGGCTGAAGCTTCCTTT.

This clonotype appeared a single time. Just one base apart from a much larger clone, this may be a read error. The V and J genes are TRBV12-3 or TRBV12-4 and TRBJ2-3, with D perhaps matching TRBD1 or TRBD2 (5 bases each). V lost 7 bases, J lost 6 bases, and 17 bases lay in between. The CDR3 runs to 14 residues. The CDR3 spells CASNWGGSGDTQYF. The CDR3 nucleotides read TGTGCCAGCAATTGGGGCGGGTCTGGGGATACGCAGTATTTT.

In the case of this clonotype: The junction and the germline gene differ at one end; a read error may be behind it. This rearrangement joins TRBV11-2 to TRBJ2-7; D unresolved. There are 15 residues in the CDR3. CDR1 is SGHAT, CDR2 FQNNGV, per germline. The CDR3 here is CVSSLDPGDSYEQYF. CDR3 bases: TGTGTCAGCAGCTTAGATCCAGGAGACTCCTACGAGCAGTACTTC.

On this clonotype: This may be a read error: a much more frequent sequence differs by one nucleotide. The CDR3 coding sequence is TGTGCCAGCAGTCCCCTAGATAATTCACCCCTCCACTTT. Protein: CASSPLDNSPLHF. This chain joins TRBV6-6 and TRBJ1-6; no clear D. V was trimmed by 5 bases and J by 5 bases, leaving 7 bases between them. The CDR3 is made up of 13 amino acids. Germline CDR1 MNHNY, CDR2 SVGAGI (reference sequence).

The rearrangement joins TRBV5-3 to TRBJ2-3; D not certain. TRBV5-3 is given ORF status, its function remaining uncertain. The germline V and J ends were trimmed by 7 bases and 2 bases, with 14 bases remaining between them. CDR3 length equals 14 residues. The CDR3 DNA sequence: TGTGCCAGAGGCTGGAGCCTGATCACAGATACGCAGTATTTT. Translation: CARGWSLITDTQYF.

The chain employs TRBV7-8 and TRBJ1-1; D is undetermined. CDR1 and CDR2 (germline): SGHVS, FQNEAQ. The V end was cut by 5 bases, the J end by 0 bases, with 16 bases between. The CDR3 has 16 amino acids. The CDR3 is CASSGRMNFMNTEAFF. The CDR3 DNA reads TGTGCCAGCAGCGGGAGAATGAATTTCATGAACACTGAAGCTTTCTTT.

Points on this clonotype: This may be a read error: a much more frequent sequence differs by one nucleotide. The CDR3 region has the DNA TGTGCCAGGAGCCTTAGAGGGGGGAGGACTGAAGCTTTCTTT. It yields the protein CARSLRGGRTEAFF. This chain connects TRBV6-6 to TRBJ1-1, with a possible D match to TRBD1 (6 bases). CDR3 length equals 14 residues. CDR1 and CDR2 (germline): MNHNY, SVGAGI (reference sequence). Trimming cost V 9 bases and J 5 bases, with 19 bases left between them.

In the case of this clonotype: The junction shows a germline mismatch at one end, possibly a read error. The chain uses TRBV11-1 and TRBJ2-3, with TRBD2 matching 7 bases. Germline CDR1 and CDR2: SGHAT and FQDESV (reference sequence). This CDR3 has 17 residues. In DNA form, the CDR3 reads TGTGCCAGCAGCTATCCTGCAGCGGGGACTTGCACAGATAAGCAGTATTTT. This encodes CASSYPAAGTCTDKQYF.

The count of this clonotype is one. This sequence may be a read error, since a much larger clone differs from it by one base. The gene calls are TRBV4-2 and TRBJ1-2; perhaps TRBD1 as D (6 bases). With 9 bases removed from V and 4 bases from J, the gap between germline ends came to 15 bases. There are 13 residues in the CDR3. The germline V gene has CDR1 LGHNA and CDR2 YNFKEQ. CDR3 in amino acids: CARSGTGIYGYTF. CDR3 DNA sequence: TGTGCCAGGAGCGGAACAGGGATCTATGGCTACACCTTC.